The 13 T cell receptor beta chains below all came from one sample that was sequenced in a study of shared clonotypes between healthy human individuals. Clones were sequenced by immunoSEQ multiplex PCR, and TCRdb holds only the in-frame ones, with some missing. The data hold 2 million to 2.5 million clones, with roughly 90% observed a single time. Sequencing was carried out using naive CD4+ T cells from PBMCs. As to subset: CD45RA+ positively selected. The receptors here all came from a man between 18 and 29 years old in good health. Some clones in this sample may be carry-over from other donors' samples.

This rearrangement joins TRBV18 to TRBJ1-5; 8 nucleotides line up with TRBD1. CDR1 is KGHSH, CDR2 LQKENI, per germline. CDR3 length: 15 amino acids. Germline trimming cut 3 bases from V and 7 bases from J; bases unmatched to any gene: 8. CDR3 bases: TGTGCCAGCTCACCCTCAGACAGGGGAAGACAGCCCCAGCATTTT. Encoded protein: CASSPSDRGRQPQHF.

V usage is TRBV7-7 and J usage is TRBJ2-2; TRBD2 matches at 7 bases. The V gene end was trimmed by 4 bases and the J gene end by 0 bases; junction bases not matched to a gene: 8. The CDR3 is 17 amino acids. Looked up from germline, CDR1 is SSHAT and CDR2 is FNYEAQ (reference sequence). In nucleotides, the CDR3 is TGTGCCAGCAGCTCCCGACCCCGGGGGGCGAACACCGGGGAGCTGTTTTTT. Translated: CASSSRPRGANTGELFF.

V gene TRBV11-2 combines with J gene TRBJ2-1; TRBD2 agrees at 8 bases. The trim removed 4 bases at V and 4 bases at J, leaving 9 bases unmatched. The CDR3 sequence is 16 residues long. The germline CDR1 and CDR2 sequences are SGHAT and FQNNGV. The CDR3 DNA is TGTGCCAGCAGCTCAACAAGCGGGAGAGTGTACAATGAGCAGTTCTTC. Protein product: CASSSTSGRVYNEQFF.

The chain joins TRBV7-2 to TRBJ1-1; the match to TRBD1 covers 9 bases. The CDR3 totals 16 residues. Germline CDR1 and CDR2: SGHTA and FQGNSA. V dropped 5 bases and J dropped 4; count of bases not matched to a gene: 11. CDR3 residues: CASSKGQGLVGTEAFF. CDR3 nucleotide sequence: TGTGCCAGCAGCAAAGGACAGGGGCTGGTCGGCACTGAAGCTTTCTTT.

This clone was detected only a few times. The sample holds other DNA sequences that translate to the same CDR3. The chain carries TRBV18 and TRBJ1-1; weak D call: TRBD1 (6 bases). The germline CDR1 and CDR2 sequences are KGHSH and LQKENI. This CDR3 is 14 amino acids long. V was shortened by 3 bases and J by 0 bases, with 8 bases between the two germline ends. The CDR3 spells CASSPGQLNTEAFF. The CDR3, as DNA: TGTGCCAGCTCACCCGGACAGTTGAACACTGAAGCTTTCTTT.

This sequence joins TRBV28 and TRBJ1-1; no reliable D call. This CDR3 region has 14 residues. CDR1 and CDR2 (germline): MDHEN, SYDVKM. V was shortened by 2 bases and J by 0 bases, with 7 bases between the two germline ends. This chain's CDR3 is CASSLAQLNTEAFF. As DNA, the CDR3 is TGTGCCAGCAGTTTAGCTCAGCTGAACACTGAAGCTTTCTTT.

The rearrangement joins TRBV7-8 to TRBJ2-7, with D perhaps matching TRBD2 (5 bases). This CDR3 is 15 amino acids long. V lost 1 base and J 3 bases, leaving 13 bases between the germline ends. Germline-derived CDR1 and CDR2 are SGHVS and FQNEAQ. The CDR3 bases are TGTGCCAGCAGCTTAGGGGCCGGGATAGGCTACGAGCAGTACTTC. Its protein is CASSLGAGIGYEQYF.

Comment on this clone: Other nucleotide sequences from this sample produce the same CDR3. The chain has TRBV6-5 and TRBJ1-2; D is possibly TRBD1 (5 bases). Trimming shortened V by 5 bases and J by 3 bases, and 10 bases separated the two germline ends. This CDR3 has 13 residues. Germline values: CDR1 MNHEY, CDR2 SVGAGI. The CDR3 DNA reads TGTGCCAGCAGTCCCAGGGAGCACTATGGCTACACCTTC. It yields the protein CASSPREHYGYTF.

About this clone: Additional DNA sequences in this sample encode the identical CDR3. The V and J genes are TRBV6-1 and TRBJ1-5; D remains unclear. Trimming left V 3 bases short and J 0 bases short, with 6 bases between. The CDR3 is 14 amino acids. Germline values: CDR1 MNHNS, CDR2 SASEGT. CDR3 coding DNA: TGTGCCAGCAGTGAGGGATATAGCAATCAGCCCCAGCATTTT. Protein product: CASSEGYSNQPQHF.

This clone was counted once. V and J are TRBV5-5 and TRBJ2-7; D is uncertain. The CDR3 length is 16 residues. The germline V and J ends were trimmed by 0 bases and 2 bases, with 15 bases remaining between them. The V gene's germline CDR1 is SGHKS and CDR2 YYEKEE (reference sequence). The CDR3 reads CASSLGPHYSTYEQYF. The CDR3 DNA is TGTGCCAGCAGCTTGGGGCCGCACTACTCTACCTACGAGCAGTACTTC. Looking up the rest from reference TRBV5-5 and TRBJ2-7 gives the full variable domain: DAGVTQSPTHLIKTRGQQVTLRCSPISGHKSVSWYQQVLGQGPQFIFQYYEKEERGRGNFPDRFSARQFPNYSSELNVNALLLGDSALYLCASSLGPHYSTYEQYFGPGTRLTVT.

V usage is TRBV30 and J usage is TRBJ2-5; D may be TRBD1 or TRBD2 (5 bases each). The J call is doubtful: the DNA matches TRBJ2-7 better. Looked up from germline, CDR1 is GTSNPN and CDR2 is SVGIG (reference sequence). The length of the CDR3 is 13 residues. Written as DNA, the CDR3 is TGTGCCTGGATTCGGGGCTCGGGCTACGAGCAGTACTTC. It is translated as CAWIRGSGYEQYF.

This clone has a single count. CDR3 nucleotides: TGTGCCAGCAGCGATGGGACAGGGGGCACAGATACGCAGTATTTT. Amino acid sequence: CASSDGTGGTDTQYF. The chain has TRBV5-6 and TRBJ2-3, with 10 positions matching TRBD1. Per germline, CDR1 SGHDT and CDR2 YYEEEE. The CDR3 is 15 residues long. Trimming at V came to 4 bases and at J to 1 base, leaving 3 bases not matched to a gene.

The rearrangement joins TRBV5-5 to TRBJ1-5; D gene ambiguous. This CDR3 contains 14 residues. V was clipped by 1 base and J by 5 bases, with 10 bases between them. Germline CDR1 and CDR2: SGHKS and YYEKEE (reference sequence). Here the CDR3 DNA reads TGTGCCAGCAGCTTGATTAACGGTTATCAGCCCCAGCATTTT. Translated: CASSLINGYQPQHF.